This TCR beta chain was identified during a study of shared clonotypes between healthy human individuals. The table came from immunoSEQ multiplex PCR; TCRdb's copy has only in-frame clones and leaves some out. The sample shows 450,000 to 500,000 clones, about 85% of them seen only once. The CDR3 loop spans 16 amino acids. After removal of 5 bases from V and 4 bases from J, the junction contained 9 bases not matched to a gene. Germline V CDR1 and CDR2: MDHEN, SYDVKM. The chain joins TRBV28 to TRBJ2-2; 8 bases line up with TRBD1. The specimen was PBMCs. This clonotype was obtained from a woman between 40 and 55 years old in good health. Some clones in this sample may be carry-over from other donors' samples. Written as DNA, the CDR3 is TGTGCCAGCAGTCTCACCCAGGGGGCATCCACCGGGGAGCTGTTTTTT. Translation: CASSLTQGASTGELFF.